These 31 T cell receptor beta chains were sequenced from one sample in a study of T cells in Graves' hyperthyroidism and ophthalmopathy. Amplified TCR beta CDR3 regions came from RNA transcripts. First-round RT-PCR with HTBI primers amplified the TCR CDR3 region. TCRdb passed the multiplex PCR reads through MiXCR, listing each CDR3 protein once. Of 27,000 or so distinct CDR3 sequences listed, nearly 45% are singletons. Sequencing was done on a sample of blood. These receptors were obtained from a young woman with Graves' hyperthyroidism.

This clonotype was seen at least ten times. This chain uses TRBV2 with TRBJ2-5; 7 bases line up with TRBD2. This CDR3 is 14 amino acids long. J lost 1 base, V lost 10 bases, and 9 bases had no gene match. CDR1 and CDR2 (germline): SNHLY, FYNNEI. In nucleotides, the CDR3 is TGTGCCACTACTGGGGAGGGGCCCCAAGAGACCCAGTACTTC. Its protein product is CATTGEGPQETQYF.

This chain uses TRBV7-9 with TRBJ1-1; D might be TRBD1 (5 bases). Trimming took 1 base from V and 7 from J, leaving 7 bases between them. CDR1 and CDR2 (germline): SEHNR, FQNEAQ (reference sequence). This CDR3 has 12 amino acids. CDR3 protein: CASSLGGNEAFF. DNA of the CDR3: TGTGCCAGCAGCTTAGGGGGGAATGAAGCTTTCTTT.

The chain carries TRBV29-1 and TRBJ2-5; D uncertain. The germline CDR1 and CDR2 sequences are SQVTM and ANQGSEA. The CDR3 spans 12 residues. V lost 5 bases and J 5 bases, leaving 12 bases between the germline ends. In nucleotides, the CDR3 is TGCAGCGTTCGGGCCTATGGGGAGACCCAGTACTTC. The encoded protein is CSVRAYGETQYF.

In DNA, the CDR3 is TGTGCCAGCAGCCCCAGGGCGACCATTAACTATGGCTACACCTTC. The encoded protein is CASSPRATINYGYTF. The J gene is TRBJ1-2, the V gene TRBV12-3 or TRBV12-4; D is perhaps TRBD1 (5 bases). The ends were cut back, 6 bases at V and 1 base at J, with 15 bases in the middle. CDR3 length equals 15 residues.

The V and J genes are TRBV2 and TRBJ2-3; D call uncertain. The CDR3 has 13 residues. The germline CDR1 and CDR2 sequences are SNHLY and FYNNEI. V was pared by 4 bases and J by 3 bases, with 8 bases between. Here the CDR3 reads CASSAVTTDTQYF. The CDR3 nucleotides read TGTGCCAGCAGTGCTGTTACAACAGATACGCAGTATTTT.

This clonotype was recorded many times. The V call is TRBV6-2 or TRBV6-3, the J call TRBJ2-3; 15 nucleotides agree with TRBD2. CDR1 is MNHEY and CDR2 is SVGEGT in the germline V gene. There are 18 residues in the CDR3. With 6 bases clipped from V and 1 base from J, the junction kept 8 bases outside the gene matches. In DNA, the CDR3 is TGTGCCAGCAGCTACGGACTAGCGGGAGGGTCTGGCACAGATACGCAGTATTTT. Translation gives CASSYGLAGGSGTDTQYF.

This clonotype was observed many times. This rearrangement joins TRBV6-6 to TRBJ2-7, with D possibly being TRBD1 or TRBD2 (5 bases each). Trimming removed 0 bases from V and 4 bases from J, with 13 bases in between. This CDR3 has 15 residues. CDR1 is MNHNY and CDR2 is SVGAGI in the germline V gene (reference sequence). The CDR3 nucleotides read TGTGCCAGCAGTTACTCTAACCCTGGGGGTTACGAGCAGTACTTC. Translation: CASSYSNPGGYEQYF.

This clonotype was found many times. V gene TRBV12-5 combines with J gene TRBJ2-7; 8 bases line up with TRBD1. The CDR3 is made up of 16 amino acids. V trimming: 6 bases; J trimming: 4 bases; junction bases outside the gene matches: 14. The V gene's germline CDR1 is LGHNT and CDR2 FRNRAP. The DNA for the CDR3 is TGTGCTAGTGGCCCTAAACTGGGCAGGGGGCTATACGAGCAGTACTTC. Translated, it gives CASGPKLGRGLYEQYF. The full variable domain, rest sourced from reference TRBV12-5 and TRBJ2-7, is DARVTQTPRHKVTEMGQEVTMRCQPILGHNTVFWYRQTMMQGLELLAYFRNRAPLDDSGMPKDRFSAEMPDATLATLKIQPSEPRDSAVYFCASGPKLGRGLYEQYFGPGTRLTVT.

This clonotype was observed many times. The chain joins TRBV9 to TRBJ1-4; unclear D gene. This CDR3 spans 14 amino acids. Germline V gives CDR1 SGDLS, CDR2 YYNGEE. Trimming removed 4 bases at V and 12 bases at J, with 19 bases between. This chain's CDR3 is CASSSNPGFGELFF. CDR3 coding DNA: TGTGCCAGCAGCTCTAACCCTGGGTTCGGGGAACTGTTTTTT.

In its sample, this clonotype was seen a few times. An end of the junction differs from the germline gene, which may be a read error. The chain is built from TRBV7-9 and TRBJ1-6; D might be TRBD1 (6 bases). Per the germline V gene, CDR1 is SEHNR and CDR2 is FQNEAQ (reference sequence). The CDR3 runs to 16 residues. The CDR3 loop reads CAGSFEQGFYNSPLHF. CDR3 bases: TGTGCCGGCAGCTTCGAGCAGGGGTTTTATAATTCCCCCCTCCACTTT.

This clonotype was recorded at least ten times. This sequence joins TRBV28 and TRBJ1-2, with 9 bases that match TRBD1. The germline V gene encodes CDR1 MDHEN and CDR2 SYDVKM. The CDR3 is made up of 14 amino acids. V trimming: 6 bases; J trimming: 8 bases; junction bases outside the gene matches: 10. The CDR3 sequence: CASSFLQGAWGYTF. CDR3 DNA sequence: TGTGCCAGCAGCTTTCTACAGGGGGCGTGGGGCTACACCTTC.

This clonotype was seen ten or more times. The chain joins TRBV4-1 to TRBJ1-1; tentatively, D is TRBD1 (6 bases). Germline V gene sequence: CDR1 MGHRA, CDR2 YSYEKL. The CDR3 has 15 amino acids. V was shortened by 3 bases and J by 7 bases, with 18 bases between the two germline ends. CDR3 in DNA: TGCGCCAGCAGCCATGTACAACAGGGAAGGGTTGAAGCTTTCTTT. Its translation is CASSHVQQGRVEAFF.

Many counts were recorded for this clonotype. The CDR3 DNA sequence: TGTGCCAGCAGCCAAGCCCCTAGGAGTCCCACAGATACGCAGTATTTT. It translates to CASSQAPRSPTDTQYF. The chain combines TRBV4-2 with TRBJ2-3; D gene ambiguous. Germline V gene lookup returns CDR1 LGHNA and CDR2 YNFKEQ. The CDR3 covers 16 residues. Trimming removed 1 base from V and 2 bases from J, with 13 bases in between.

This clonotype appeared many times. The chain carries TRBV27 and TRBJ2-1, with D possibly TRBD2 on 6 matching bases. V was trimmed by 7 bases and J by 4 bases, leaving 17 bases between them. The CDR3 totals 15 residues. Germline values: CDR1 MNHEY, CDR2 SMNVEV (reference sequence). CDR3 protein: CASTMGASVYNEQFF. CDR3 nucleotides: TGTGCCAGCACCATGGGTGCTAGCGTGTACAATGAGCAGTTCTTC.

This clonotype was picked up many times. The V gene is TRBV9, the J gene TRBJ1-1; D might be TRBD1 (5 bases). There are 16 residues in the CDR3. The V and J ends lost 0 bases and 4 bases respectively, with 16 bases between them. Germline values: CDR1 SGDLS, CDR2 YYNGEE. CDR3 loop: CASSVGLGEAFTEAFF. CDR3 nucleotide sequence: TGTGCCAGCAGCGTAGGTCTAGGGGAAGCTTTCACTGAAGCTTTCTTT.

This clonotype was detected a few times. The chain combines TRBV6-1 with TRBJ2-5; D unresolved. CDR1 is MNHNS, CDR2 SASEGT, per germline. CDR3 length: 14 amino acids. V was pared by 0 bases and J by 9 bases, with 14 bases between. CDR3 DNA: TGTGCCAGCAGTGAAGCGCCCAGGATGCAGCCCCAGTACTTC. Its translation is CASSEAPRMQPQYF.

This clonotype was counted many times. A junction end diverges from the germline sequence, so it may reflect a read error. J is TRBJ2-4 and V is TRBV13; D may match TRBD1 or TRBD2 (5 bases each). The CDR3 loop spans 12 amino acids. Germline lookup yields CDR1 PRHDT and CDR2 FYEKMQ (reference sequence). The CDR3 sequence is CASSLGTNIQYF. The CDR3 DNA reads TGTGCCAGCAGTTTAGGGACCAACATTCAGTACTTC.

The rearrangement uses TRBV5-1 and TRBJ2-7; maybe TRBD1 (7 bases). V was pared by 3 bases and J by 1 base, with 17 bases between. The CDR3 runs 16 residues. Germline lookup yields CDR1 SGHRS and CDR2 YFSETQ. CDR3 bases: TGCGCCAGCAGCTCAGGGGGGTCAGGTATGTCCTACGAGCAGTACTTC. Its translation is CASSSGGSGMSYEQYF.

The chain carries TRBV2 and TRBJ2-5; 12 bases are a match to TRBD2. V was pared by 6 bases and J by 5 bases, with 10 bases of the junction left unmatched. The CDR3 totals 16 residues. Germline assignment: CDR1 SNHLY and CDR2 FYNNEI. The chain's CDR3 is CASRIASGRAGETQYF. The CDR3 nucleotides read TGTGCCAGCAGGATAGCTAGCGGGAGGGCCGGGGAGACCCAGTACTTC.

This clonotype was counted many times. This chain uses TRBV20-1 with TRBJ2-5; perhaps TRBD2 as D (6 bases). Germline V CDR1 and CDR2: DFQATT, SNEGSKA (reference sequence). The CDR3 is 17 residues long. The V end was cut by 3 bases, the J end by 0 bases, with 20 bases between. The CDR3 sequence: CSARGWGEDLDQETQYF. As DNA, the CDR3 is TGCAGTGCTAGGGGATGGGGGGAGGACCTCGACCAAGAGACCCAGTACTTC.

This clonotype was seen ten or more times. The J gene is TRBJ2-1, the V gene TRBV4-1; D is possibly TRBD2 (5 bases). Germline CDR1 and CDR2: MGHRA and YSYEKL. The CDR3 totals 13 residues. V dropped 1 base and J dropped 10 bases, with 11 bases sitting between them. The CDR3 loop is CASSQVVSAEQFF. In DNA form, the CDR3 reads TGCGCCAGCAGCCAAGTGGTTAGCGCCGAGCAGTTCTTC.

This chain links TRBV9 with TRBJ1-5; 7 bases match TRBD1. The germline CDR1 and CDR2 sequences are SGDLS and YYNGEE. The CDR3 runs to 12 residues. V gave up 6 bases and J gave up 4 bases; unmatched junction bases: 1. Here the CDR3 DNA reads TGTGCCAGCACAGGGGGAAATCAGCCCCAGCATTTT. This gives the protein CASTGGNQPQHF.

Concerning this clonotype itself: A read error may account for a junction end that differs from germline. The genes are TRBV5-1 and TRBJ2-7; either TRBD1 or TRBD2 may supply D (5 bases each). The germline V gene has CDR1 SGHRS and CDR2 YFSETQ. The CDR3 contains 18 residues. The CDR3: CANSPDLDSLGTGNEQYF. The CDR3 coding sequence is TGCGCCAACAGCCCAGATCTAGACAGTTTGGGGACGGGCAACGAGCAGTACTTC.

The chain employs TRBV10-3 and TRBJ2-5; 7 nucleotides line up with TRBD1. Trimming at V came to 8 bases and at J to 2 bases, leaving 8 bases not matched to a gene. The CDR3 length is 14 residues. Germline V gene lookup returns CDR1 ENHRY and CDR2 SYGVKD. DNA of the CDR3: TGTGCCATCTGGACGGGACAGATTCAAGAGACCCAGTACTTC. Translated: CAIWTGQIQETQYF.

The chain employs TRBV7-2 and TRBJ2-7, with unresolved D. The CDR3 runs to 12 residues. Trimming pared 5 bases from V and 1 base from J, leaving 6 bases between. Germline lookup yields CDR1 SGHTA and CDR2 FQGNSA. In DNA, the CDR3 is TGTGCCAGCAGCCGTAATTCCTACGAGCAGTACTTC. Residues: CASSRNSYEQYF. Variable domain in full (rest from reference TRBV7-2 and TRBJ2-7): GAGVSQSPSNKVTEKGKDVELRCDPISGHTALYWYRQSLGQGLEFLIYFQGNSAPDKSGLPSDRFSAERTGGSVSTLTIQRTQQEDSAVYLCASSRNSYEQYFGPGTRLTVT.

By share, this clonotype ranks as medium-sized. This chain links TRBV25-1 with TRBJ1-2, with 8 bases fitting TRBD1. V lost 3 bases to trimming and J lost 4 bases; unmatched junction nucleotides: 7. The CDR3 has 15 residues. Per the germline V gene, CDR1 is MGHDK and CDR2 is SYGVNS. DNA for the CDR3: TGTGCCAGCAGTGAGGTCGACAGGGGATCCTATGGCTACACCTTC. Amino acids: CASSEVDRGSYGYTF.

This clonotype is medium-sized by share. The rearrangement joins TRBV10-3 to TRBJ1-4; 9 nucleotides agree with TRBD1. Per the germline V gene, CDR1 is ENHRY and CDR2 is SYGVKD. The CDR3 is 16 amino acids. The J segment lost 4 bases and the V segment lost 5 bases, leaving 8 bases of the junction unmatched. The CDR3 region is CAISKTGGRDNEKLFF. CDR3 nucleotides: TGTGCCATCAGTAAGACAGGGGGTCGGGATAATGAAAAACTGTTTTTT.

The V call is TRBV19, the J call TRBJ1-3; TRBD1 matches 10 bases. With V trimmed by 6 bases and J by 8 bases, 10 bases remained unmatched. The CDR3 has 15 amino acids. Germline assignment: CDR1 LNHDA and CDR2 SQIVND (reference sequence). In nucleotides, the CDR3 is TGTGCCAGTAGCTATCAGACAGGGGGCACACACACCATATATTTT. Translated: CASSYQTGGTHTIYF.

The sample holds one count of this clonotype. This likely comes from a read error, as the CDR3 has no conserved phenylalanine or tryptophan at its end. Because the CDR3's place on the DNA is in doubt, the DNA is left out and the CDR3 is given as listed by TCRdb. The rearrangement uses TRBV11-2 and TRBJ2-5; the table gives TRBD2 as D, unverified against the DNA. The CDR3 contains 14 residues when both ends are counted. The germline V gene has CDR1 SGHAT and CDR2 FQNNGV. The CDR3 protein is CASSLDQLAGGQLC.

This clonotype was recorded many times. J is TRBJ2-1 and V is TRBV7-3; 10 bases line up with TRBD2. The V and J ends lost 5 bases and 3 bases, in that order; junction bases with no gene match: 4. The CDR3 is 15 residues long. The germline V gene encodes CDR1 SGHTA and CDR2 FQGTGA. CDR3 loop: CASSILAGNYNEQFF. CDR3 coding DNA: TGTGCCAGCAGCATACTAGCGGGGAACTACAATGAGCAGTTCTTC.

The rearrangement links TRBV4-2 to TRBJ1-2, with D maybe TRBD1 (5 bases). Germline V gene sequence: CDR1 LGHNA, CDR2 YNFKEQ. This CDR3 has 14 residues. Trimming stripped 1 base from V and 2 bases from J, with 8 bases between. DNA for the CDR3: TGTGCCAGCAGCCAAGTTACAGGCAACTATGGCTACACCTTC. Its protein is CASSQVTGNYGYTF.